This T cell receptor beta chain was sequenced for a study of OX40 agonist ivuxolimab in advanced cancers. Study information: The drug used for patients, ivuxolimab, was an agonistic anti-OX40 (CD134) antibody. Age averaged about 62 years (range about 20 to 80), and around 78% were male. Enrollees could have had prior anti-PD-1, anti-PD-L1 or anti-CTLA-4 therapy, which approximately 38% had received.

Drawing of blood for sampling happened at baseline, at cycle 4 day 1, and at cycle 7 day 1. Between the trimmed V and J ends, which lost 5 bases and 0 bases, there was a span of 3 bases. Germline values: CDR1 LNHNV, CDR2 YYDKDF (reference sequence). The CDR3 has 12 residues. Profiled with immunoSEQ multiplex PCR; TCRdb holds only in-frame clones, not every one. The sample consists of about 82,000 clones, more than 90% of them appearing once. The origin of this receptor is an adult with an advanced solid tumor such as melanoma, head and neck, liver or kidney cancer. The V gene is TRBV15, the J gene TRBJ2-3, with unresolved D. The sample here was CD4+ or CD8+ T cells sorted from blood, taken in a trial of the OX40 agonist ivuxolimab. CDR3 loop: CATSPSTDTQYF. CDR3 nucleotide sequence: TGTGCCACCAGCCCCAGCACAGATACGCAGTATTTT.